Here is one TCR beta chain with its context. The sample is drawn from a study of T cell responses to AZD1222 COVID-19 vaccine. CDR3 length equals 12 residues. V was cut by 5 bases and J by 7 bases, with 8 bases left in between. The germline gives CDR1 LNHNV, CDR2 YYDKDF (reference sequence). Profiled with immunoSEQ multiplex PCR; TCRdb holds only in-frame clones, not every one. The sample records some 150,000 clones, roughly nine tenths being singletons. The V call is TRBV15, the J call TRBJ1-4; no clear D gene. The sequencing here drew on peripheral blood, taken 28 days after the second AZD1222 dose. The receptor's source is an adult who received the AZD1222 COVID-19 vaccine. Here the CDR3 reads CATSPKGEKLFF. The CDR3 DNA reads as TGTGCCACCAGCCCTAAGGGTGAAAAACTGTTTTTT.